This T cell receptor (beta chain) was profiled in a study of blood T cell repertoires in COVID-19. As originally analysed: Nucleated cell counts were estimated from reference gene primer amplification. TCRdb's copy holds only in-frame clones and misses some; the assay was immunoSEQ multiplex PCR. The DNA was the basis for D and trimming; V, J and clone size are from that table. Found here are roughly 140,000 clones, approximately 84% of them singletons; the top ten hold less than 2.5%. Trimming shortened V by 2 bases and J by 1 base, and 11 bases separated the two germline ends. This CDR3 has 15 amino acids. Germline assignment: CDR1 MNHEY and CDR2 SVGAGI.

The genes are TRBV6-5 and TRBJ1-2; a weak D match, TRBD1 (5 bases). The sample was peripheral blood. This sequence originates from an older man with acute or convalescent COVID-19. The chain's CDR3 is CASSYAGPFNYGYTF. CDR3 nucleotides: TGTGCCAGCAGTTACGCAGGGCCTTTTAACTATGGCTACACCTTC.